The 27 T cell receptor beta chains reported below all come from one sample, sequenced in a study of CD8+CD57+ T cells in acquired aplastic anemia. Patients picked for sequencing had shown CD8+CD57+ cell expansion detected by flow cytometry. Researchers used genomic DNA as the template to profile TCR beta VDJ and CDR3. TCRdb fed the reads into MiXCR, producing one record per CDR3 protein. The sample has more than 150,000 distinct CDR3 sequences; around 43% are singletons. The sequencing input was sorted CD4+, CD8+, or CD8+CD57+ T cells (not recorded which) from PBMCs. Receptors were obtained from a human donor with aplastic anemia.

Concerning this clonotype: A much larger clonotype is one base distant, so this may be a read error. The chain combines TRBV5-8 with TRBJ2-5; weak D call: TRBD2 (5 bases). V gave up 7 bases and J gave up 5 bases, with 18 bases separating them. CDR3 length equals 14 residues. Germline CDR1 is SGHTS and CDR2 is YDEGEE. The CDR3 nucleotides read TGTGCCAGCGGATTGGACTCGAGTGAGGAGACCCAGTACTTC. It codes for CASGLDSSEETQYF.

In this sample, this clonotype turned up a few times. The junction departs from the called germline gene at one end, perhaps through a read error. The chain carries TRBV20-1 and TRBJ1-4; D is possibly TRBD1 (5 bases). The CDR3 consists of 13 residues. Germline V gene sequence: CDR1 DFQATT, CDR2 SNEGSKA (reference sequence). CDR3 amino acids: CGARSTGFEKLFF. CDR3 coding DNA: TGCGGTGCCAGGTCAACAGGATTCGAAAAACTGTTTTTT.

This sequence joins TRBV15 and TRBJ1-1; TRBD1 is a possible D gene (6 bases). V was clipped by 8 bases and J by 10 bases, with 17 bases between them. Germline-derived CDR1 and CDR2 are LNHNV and YYDKDF (reference sequence). CDR3 length: 12 amino acids. The CDR3 DNA is TGTGCCACCCCTCCGGGGGGCGATCGAGCTTTCTTT. This encodes CATPPGGDRAFF.

The genes are TRBV27 and TRBJ2-5, with TRBD2 matching 16 bases. The junction had 1 base not matched to a gene; V was cut back by 1 base and J by 2 bases. CDR3 size: 17 residues. The germline gives CDR1 MNHEY, CDR2 SMNVEV (reference sequence). CDR3 loop: CASSLLGLAGGQETQYF. The CDR3 DNA sequence: TGTGCCAGCAGTTTATTGGGACTAGCGGGGGGGCAAGAGACCCAGTACTTC.

In regard to this clonotype: The germline gene is not matched at one end of the junction; a read error may be the cause. The V gene is TRBV10-3, the J gene TRBJ2-7; a possible D gene is TRBD2 (6 bases). Germline V lookup: CDR1 ENHRY, CDR2 SYGVKD. The CDR3 is 13 residues long. The CDR3 coding sequence is TGTGCCAGCAGTCCCGGGACTCCCTACGAGCAGTACTTC. Translating gives CASSPGTPYEQYF.

This clonotype was recorded at least ten times. At one of its ends the junction is not consistent with the germline gene, which may arise from a read error. The rearrangement uses TRBV7-2 and TRBJ2-3, with 10 bases fitting TRBD2. Germline CDR1 is SGHTA and CDR2 is FQGNSA. This CDR3 is built from 16 residues. Here the CDR3 reads CASSLAGGGDTDTQYF. CDR3 in DNA: TGTGCCAGCAGTTTAGCGGGAGGAGGCGACACAGATACGCAGTATTTT.

This clonotype was counted a single time. The rearrangement joins TRBV12-3 or TRBV12-4 to TRBJ2-1, with no clear D. Trimming pared 5 bases from V and 4 bases from J, leaving 6 bases between. CDR3 length equals 12 residues. CDR3 sequence: CASSITYNEQFF. CDR3 DNA: TGTGCCAGCAGTATTACTTACAATGAGCAGTTCTTC.

The table lists this clonotype with many counts. The chain employs TRBV29-1 and TRBJ2-2; 7 bases match TRBD1. The CDR3 spans 14 residues. CDR1 and CDR2 from the germline V gene are SQVTM and ANQGSEA. V shed 3 bases and J 4 bases; nucleotides not matched to a gene: 5. Written as DNA, the CDR3 is TGCAGCGTTGATAATACAGGGGCCACCGGGGAGCTGTTTTTT. It translates to CSVDNTGATGELFF.

The CDR3 loop is CASIGRESSQYF. The CDR3 DNA sequence: TGTGCCAGTATTGGTAGGGAGAGTTCCCAGTACTTC. The chain joins TRBV19 to TRBJ2-5, with D tentatively TRBD2 (5 bases). V dropped 7 bases and J dropped 9 bases, with 15 bases sitting between them. The CDR3 is 12 residues long. CDR1 and CDR2 from the germline V gene are LNHDA and SQIVND (reference sequence). The full variable domain, with the rest looked up from reference TRBV19 and TRBJ2-5, is DGGITQSPKYLFRKEGQNVTLSCEQNLNHDAMYWYRQDPGQGLRLIYYSQIVNDFQKGDIAEGYSVSREKKESFPLTVTSAQKNPTAFYLCASIGRESSQYFGPGTRLLVL.

This clonotype was seen at least ten times. This rearrangement joins TRBV19 to TRBJ1-2; 9 nucleotides agree with TRBD1. Losses at the gene ends were 6 bases for V and 5 bases for J; bases not matched to a gene: 7. Germline V gene data show CDR1 as LNHDA and CDR2 as SQIVND (reference sequence). The CDR3 contains 14 residues. The CDR3 DNA reads as TGTGCCAGTAGCCCCGGACAGGGGATGTATGGCTACACCTTC. Its translation: CASSPGQGMYGYTF. The full variable domain, in which reference TRBV19 and TRBJ1-2 provide the parts outside the CDR3, is DGGITQSPKYLFRKEGQNVTLSCEQNLNHDAMYWYRQDPGQGLRLIYYSQIVNDFQKGDIAEGYSVSREKKESFPLTVTSAQKNPTAFYLCASSPGQGMYGYTFGSGTRLTVV.

The rearrangement uses TRBV29-1 and TRBJ1-1; no reliable D call. Germline V lookup: CDR1 SQVTM, CDR2 ANQGSEA. The CDR3 extends over 10 amino acids. Trimming left V 7 bases short and J 2 bases short, with 5 bases between. The CDR3 is CSGQNTEAFF. Written as DNA, the CDR3 is TGCAGCGGACAAAACACTGAAGCTTTCTTT.

The genes are TRBV9 and TRBJ1-6, with 12 bases identical to TRBD1. This CDR3 is 16 amino acids long. Losses at the gene ends were 4 bases for V and 7 bases for J; bases not matched to a gene: 6. CDR1 and CDR2 (germline): SGDLS, YYNGEE. DNA for the CDR3: TGTGCCAGCAGCCCCGGGACAGGGGGCGGGAATTCACCCCTCCACTTT. This encodes CASSPGTGGGNSPLHF.

The chain has TRBV4-2 and TRBJ2-7, with TRBD2 matching over 14 bases. Germline loops: CDR1 LGHNA, CDR2 YNFKEQ. The CDR3 is 14 residues long. V trimming: 5 bases; J trimming: 9 bases; junction bases outside the gene matches: 6. The CDR3 is CASSDVGTSGRQYF. CDR3 DNA: TGTGCCAGCAGCGACGTCGGGACTAGCGGGAGGCAGTACTTC.

The table lists this clonotype with many counts. V gene TRBV2 combines with J gene TRBJ2-1, with TRBD1 matching over 10 bases. There are 15 residues in the CDR3. V dropped 5 bases and J dropped 2; count of bases not matched to a gene: 3. The germline V gene has CDR1 SNHLY and CDR2 FYNNEI. CDR3 bases: TGTGCCAGCAGTAAAGGACAGGGGGCCTACAATGAGCAGTTCTTC. Amino acid sequence: CASSKGQGAYNEQFF.

This clonotype was observed at least ten times. The rearrangement joins TRBV20-1 to TRBJ2-5, with D tentatively TRBD1 (6 bases). Trimming took off 3 bases at V and 7 bases at J, with 21 bases between the two ends. CDR3 length equals 15 residues. Germline assignment: CDR1 DFQATT and CDR2 SNEGSKA (reference sequence). CDR3 loop: CSASVSTGLGLTQYF. In DNA form, the CDR3 reads TGCAGTGCTAGTGTTAGTACAGGGCTCGGTTTGACCCAGTACTTC.

Notes on this clonotype: The junction shows a germline mismatch at one end, possibly a read error. The chain links TRBV2 to TRBJ2-1; D may correspond to TRBD1 or TRBD2 (6 bases each). This CDR3 has 13 residues. CDR1 is SNHLY, CDR2 FYNNEI, per germline. The CDR3 coding sequence is TGTGCCAGCAGTAGGGGGGTATACAATGAGCAGCTCTTC. It specifies CASSRGVYNEQLF. The complete variable domain, with remaining parts taken from reference TRBV2 and TRBJ2-1, reads EPEVTQTPSHQVTQMGQEVILRCVPISNHLYFYWYRQILGQKVEFLVSFYNNEISEKSEIFDDQFSVERPDGSNFTLKIRSTKLEDSAMYFCASSRGVYNEQLFGPGTRLTVL.

The genes are TRBV7-6 and TRBJ2-7, with D tentatively TRBD2 (5 bases). Germline-derived CDR1 and CDR2 are SGHVS and FNYEAQ. This CDR3 is 14 amino acids long. Trimming stripped 0 bases from V and 2 bases from J, with 8 bases between. The CDR3 loop reads CASSLAGRTYEQYF. CDR3 coding DNA: TGTGCCAGCAGCTTAGCAGGGAGAACCTACGAGCAGTACTTC.

This chain uses TRBV11-2 with TRBJ2-7; 10 bases agree with TRBD2. This CDR3 has 13 residues. The V gene end was trimmed by 2 bases and the J gene end by 5 bases; junction bases not matched to a gene: 0. Germline V gives CDR1 SGHAT, CDR2 FQNNGV. The CDR3 reads CASSLLAGDEQYF. CDR3 DNA: TGTGCCAGCAGCTTACTAGCGGGAGACGAGCAGTACTTC. Full variable domain (outside the CDR3, taken from reference TRBV11-2 and TRBJ2-7): EAGVAQSPRYKIIEKRQSVAFWCNPISGHATLYWYQQILGQGPKLLIQFQNNGVVDDSQLPKDRFSAERLKGVDSTLKIQPAKLEDSAVYLCASSLLAGDEQYFGPGTRLTVT.

The chain recombines TRBV14 with TRBJ2-7; 10 bases are a match to TRBD1. The CDR3 consists of 15 residues. Per germline, CDR1 SGHDN and CDR2 FVKESK. V dropped 1 base and J dropped 3; count of bases not matched to a gene: 3. This chain's CDR3 is CASSQARTGGYEQYF. The CDR3 DNA sequence: TGTGCCAGCAGCCAAGCTCGGACAGGGGGCTACGAGCAGTACTTC.

For this clonotype: This may stem from a read error, because a much larger clone lies one nucleotide away. The rearrangement uses TRBV12-3 or TRBV12-4 and TRBJ2-1; TRBD2 matches 14 bases. This CDR3 has 13 amino acids. The CDR3 loop is CASRLAGGYEQSF. The DNA for the CDR3 is TGTGCCAGTAGACTAGCGGGAGGGTATGAGCAGTCCTTC.

The chain has TRBV6-1 and TRBJ1-1; D perhaps matches TRBD1 (6 bases). Trimming pared 10 bases from V and 7 bases from J, leaving 19 bases between. CDR1 and CDR2 (germline): MNHNS, SASEGT. The CDR3 has 13 residues. The CDR3 region is CATSWSGAREAFF. For the CDR3, the DNA is TGTGCCACCAGCTGGTCGGGGGCCCGTGAAGCTTTCTTT.

This clonotype occurred many times. Written as DNA, the CDR3 is TGTGCCATCGGGGCCGGGGCTGAGCAGTTCTTC. Translation gives CAIGAGAEQFF. The J gene is TRBJ2-1, the V gene TRBV10-3; TRBD1 or TRBD2 may be the D gene (5 bases each). Per the germline V gene, CDR1 is ENHRY and CDR2 is SYGVKD. The CDR3 loop spans 11 amino acids. The ends were cut back, 8 bases at V and 9 bases at J, with 11 bases in the middle.

The rearrangement uses TRBV20-1 and TRBJ1-2; TRBD1 matches 8 bases. Germline CDR1 DFQATT, CDR2 SNEGSKA (reference sequence). CDR3 length equals 15 residues. V lost 3 bases and J lost 3; bases outside the gene matches: 9. CDR3 loop: CSARGASDRDYGYTF. The DNA of the CDR3 is TGCAGTGCTAGGGGTGCCTCGGACAGGGACTATGGCTACACCTTC.

V usage is TRBV6-1 and J usage is TRBJ2-1; the D gene is possibly TRBD1 (6 bases). The CDR3 covers 14 residues. V was shortened by 5 bases and J by 5 bases, with 13 bases between the two germline ends. Germline values: CDR1 MNHNS, CDR2 SASEGT. Here the CDR3 DNA reads TGTGCCAGCAGTACCACAGGGCGCGACAATGAGCAGTTCTTC. It specifies CASSTTGRDNEQFF.

With regard to this clonotype: Given a much more abundant clone one base away, this may be a read error. The missing conserved phenylalanine or tryptophan at the end of this CDR3 makes a read error likely. The CDR3 DNA reads as TGTGCCAGCAGCCCGACAGGGAGGGGAACTGAAGCTTTCCTT. Translation: CASSPTGRGTEAFL. The gene calls are TRBV7-9 and TRBJ1-1; 7 nucleotides line up with TRBD1. Per germline, CDR1 SEHNR and CDR2 FQNEAQ (reference sequence). CDR3 length: 14 amino acids. V trimming: 5 bases; J trimming: 5 bases; junction bases outside the gene matches: 8.

The genes are TRBV29-1 and TRBJ1-2; no clear D gene. The CDR3 covers 12 residues. Deletions cut 3 bases from V and 4 bases from J, with 9 bases between. Germline values: CDR1 SQVTM, CDR2 ANQGSEA. CDR3 residues: CSVDRGSYGYTF. In DNA, the CDR3 is TGCAGCGTTGATAGAGGGAGCTATGGCTACACCTTC.

The J gene is TRBJ1-1, the V gene TRBV3-1; D gene unclear. The CDR3 consists of 14 residues. Germline V gene sequence: CDR1 LGHDT, CDR2 YNNKEL (reference sequence). Deletions cut 4 bases from V and 1 base from J, with 10 bases between. CDR3 sequence: CASSLLVGNTEAFF. The CDR3 nucleotides read TGTGCCAGCAGCCTATTAGTTGGGAACACTGAAGCTTTCTTT.